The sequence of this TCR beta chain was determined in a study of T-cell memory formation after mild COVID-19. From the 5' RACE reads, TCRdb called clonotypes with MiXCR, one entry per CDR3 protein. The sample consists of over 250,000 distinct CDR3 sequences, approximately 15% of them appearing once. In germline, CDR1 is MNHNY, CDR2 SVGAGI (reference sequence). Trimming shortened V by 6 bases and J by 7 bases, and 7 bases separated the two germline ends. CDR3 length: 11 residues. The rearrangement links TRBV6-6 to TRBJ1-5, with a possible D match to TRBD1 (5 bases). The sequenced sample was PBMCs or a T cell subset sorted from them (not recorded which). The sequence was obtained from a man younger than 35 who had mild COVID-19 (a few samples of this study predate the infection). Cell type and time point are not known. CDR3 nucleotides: TGTGCCAGCAGGAGGGGACAGCCCCAGCATTTT. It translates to CASRRGQPQHF.